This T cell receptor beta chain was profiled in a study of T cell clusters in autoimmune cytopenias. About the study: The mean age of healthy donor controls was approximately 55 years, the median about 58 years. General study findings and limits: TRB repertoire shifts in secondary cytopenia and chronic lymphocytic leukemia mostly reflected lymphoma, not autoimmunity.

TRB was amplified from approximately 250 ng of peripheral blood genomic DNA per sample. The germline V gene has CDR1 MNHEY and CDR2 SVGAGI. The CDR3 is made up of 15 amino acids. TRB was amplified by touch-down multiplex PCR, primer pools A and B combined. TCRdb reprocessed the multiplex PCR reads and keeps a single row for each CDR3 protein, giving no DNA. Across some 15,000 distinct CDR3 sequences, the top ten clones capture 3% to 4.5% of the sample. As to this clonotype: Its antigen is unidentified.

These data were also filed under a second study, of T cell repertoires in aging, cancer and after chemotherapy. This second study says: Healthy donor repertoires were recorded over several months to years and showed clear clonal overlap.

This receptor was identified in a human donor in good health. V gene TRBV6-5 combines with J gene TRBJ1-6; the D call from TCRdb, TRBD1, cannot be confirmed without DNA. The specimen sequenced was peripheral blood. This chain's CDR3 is CASRTGVSYNSPLHF.